The next 20 T cell receptor beta chains were all read from a single sample in a study of persistence of HIV-infected CD4 T cells (dated by TCRdb to the early 2020s). In light of the paper, this sample's treatment or condition label describes: suppressive antiretroviral therapy. As a nonspecific positive control representing the CD4+ T cell repertoire, the cells were stimulated with anti-CD3/anti-CD28 magnetic beads. Responding CD4+ T cells were sorted by upregulation of both CD40 ligand and CD69. The immunoSEQ hsTCRB assay version 4, run in survey mode, was used to sequence TCRbeta repertoires from genomic DNA. The table comes from immuneACCESS by way of TCRdb, which keeps in-frame sequences with V and J called. Part of the clones is missing from these tables; in studies checked, under half for an unresolved V gene and the rest for unknown reasons. This sample gives 40,000 or so clones in total; roughly 90% of them show up just once. Of the sample, under 1.2% falls within the top ten clones.

No antigen has been assigned to these receptors. The sample here was CD4+ T cells sorted from PBMCs after 18-hour stimulation, taken from a patient who received antiretroviral therapy. The cell subset or site label corresponds to: CD40L+CD69+ CD4 T cells responding to anti-CD3/anti-CD28 beads, representing the overall repertoire. The receptors originated from an adult man with HIV who was CMV-seropositive.

CDR3 region: CASSQGPSNEQYF. CDR3 in DNA: TGTGCCAGCAGCCAAGGGCCCTCTAACGAGCAGTACTTC. The rearrangement uses TRBV14 and TRBJ2-7; D is uncertain. Looked up from germline, CDR1 is SGHDN and CDR2 is FVKESK. Trimming left V 1 base short and J 5 bases short, with 9 bases between. This CDR3 comprises 13 residues.

The chain joins TRBV4-1 to TRBJ2-7; maybe TRBD2 (6 bases). The V gene lost 1 base and the J gene lost 2 bases, with 12 bases spanning the gap. CDR1 MGHRA and CDR2 YSYEKL come from the germline V gene. This CDR3 spans 15 amino acids. CDR3: CASSQGPSGPYEQYF. For the CDR3, the DNA is TGCGCCAGCAGCCAAGGGCCCAGCGGGCCCTACGAGCAGTACTTC.

The rearrangement links TRBV29-1 to TRBJ2-5, with D unresolved. Trimming took off 8 bases at V and 6 bases at J, with 19 bases between the two ends. CDR3 length equals 13 residues. Germline-derived CDR1 and CDR2 are SQVTM and ANQGSEA. CDR3 sequence reads: CSSFTPTKKTQYF. CDR3 in DNA: TGCAGCTCCTTTACCCCAACCAAGAAGACCCAGTACTTC.

This chain connects TRBV28 to TRBJ2-7; D might be TRBD1 (5 bases). Germline CDR1 reads MDHEN; CDR2 reads SYDVKM. Trimming pared 2 bases from V and 0 bases from J, leaving 11 bases between. The CDR3 extends over 15 amino acids. CDR3: CASSLVGASSYEQYF. DNA of the CDR3: TGTGCCAGCAGTTTAGTAGGGGCGAGCTCCTACGAGCAGTACTTC.

The rearrangement uses TRBV6-6 and TRBJ1-2; 8 nucleotides match TRBD1. The CDR3 has 16 amino acids. The V gene end was trimmed by 0 bases and the J gene end by 8 bases; junction bases not matched to a gene: 11. Germline V gives CDR1 MNHNY, CDR2 SVGAGI (reference sequence). CDR3 sequence: CASSYSLIGQGFGYTF. The CDR3 bases are TGTGCCAGCAGTTACTCGCTAATTGGACAGGGATTCGGCTACACCTTC.

The J gene is TRBJ1-1, the V gene TRBV6-2 or TRBV6-3; D perhaps matches TRBD1 (5 bases). This CDR3 is built from 14 residues. Germline CDR1 reads MNHEY; CDR2 reads SVGEGT. Trimming pared 2 bases from V and 6 bases from J, leaving 13 bases between. The CDR3 nucleotides read TGTGCCAGCAGTTACATGCAGGGCGTCTCTGAAGCTTTCTTT. It is translated as CASSYMQGVSEAFF.

This chain connects TRBV20-1 to TRBJ2-7, with TRBD1 matching over 7 bases. The CDR3 covers 11 residues. Per germline, CDR1 DFQATT and CDR2 SNEGSKA (reference sequence). The V and J ends lost 2 bases and 13 bases, in that order; junction bases with no gene match: 8. The CDR3 spells CSARPGGLDYF. The CDR3 coding sequence is TGCAGTGCTAGACCAGGGGGTCTTGATTACTTC.

This chain connects TRBV19 to TRBJ1-3; maybe TRBD1 (5 bases). V lost 2 bases and J 0 bases, leaving 11 bases between the germline ends. Germline V gene sequence: CDR1 LNHDA, CDR2 SQIVND (reference sequence). This CDR3 has 16 residues. The CDR3 is CASSIWGSRSGNTIYF. In DNA, the CDR3 is TGTGCCAGTAGTATATGGGGCAGCCGCTCTGGAAACACCATATATTTT.

The genes are TRBV4-1 and TRBJ2-6; the D call may be TRBD1 or TRBD2 (5 bases each). CDR3 length: 16 residues. Germline V gene lookup returns CDR1 MGHRA and CDR2 YSYEKL. V was trimmed by 0 bases and J by 4 bases, leaving 10 bases between them. The CDR3 protein is CASSQDGGEGANVLTF. The CDR3 DNA reads TGCGCCAGCAGCCAAGATGGGGGAGAGGGGGCCAACGTCCTGACTTTC.

The chain employs TRBV5-1 and TRBJ2-3, with 8 positions matching TRBD1. The CDR3 is made up of 15 amino acids. Trimming cost V 4 bases and J 2 bases; bases outside gene matches: 6. Germline CDR1 SGHRS, CDR2 YFSETQ. CDR3 nucleotide sequence: TGCGCCAGCAGCCCCGGGACAGGCTACACAGATACGCAGTATTTT. It codes for CASSPGTGYTDTQYF.

A remark on this clone: At the DNA level, this CDR3 is encoded by other sequences in the same sample as well. The V call is TRBV6-5, the J call TRBJ2-7, with D perhaps TRBD2 (5 bases). With 2 bases removed from V and 0 bases from J, the gap between germline ends came to 8 bases. Germline values: CDR1 MNHEY, CDR2 SVGAGI. The CDR3 is 14 amino acids. The CDR3 loop is CASSYDRDSYEQYF. CDR3 sequence (DNA): TGTGCCAGCAGTTACGATCGGGACTCCTACGAGCAGTACTTC.

The chain combines TRBV4-2 with TRBJ2-2, with TRBD2 identical over 11 bases. The CDR3 loop spans 17 amino acids. Germline V gives CDR1 LGHNA, CDR2 YNFKEQ. With 0 bases clipped from V and 6 bases from J, the junction kept 6 bases outside the gene matches. The CDR3 nucleotides are TGTGCCAGCAGCCAAGATTCGGGGACTAGCGGATCCGGGGAGCTGTTTTTT. Translation gives CASSQDSGTSGSGELFF.

Of note for this clone: The junction shows a germline mismatch at one end, possibly a read error. V is TRBV6-1 and J is TRBJ1-3; TRBD1 matches at 9 bases. Germline CDR1 reads MNHNS; CDR2 reads SASEGT. The CDR3 extends over 15 amino acids. In DNA form, the CDR3 reads TGTGCCAGCACTGAACAAGGGACAGGGACGGACACCATATATTTT. Protein product: CASTEQGTGTDTIYF.

The chain couples TRBV6-1 to TRBJ1-1; D gene unclear. V lost 3 bases and J lost 1, with 9 bases in between. Germline CDR1 and CDR2: MNHNS and SASEGT. This CDR3 spans 14 amino acids. This CDR3 is CASSESRGNTEAFF. The CDR3 region has the DNA TGTGCCAGCAGTGAGAGTCGGGGGAACACTGAAGCTTTCTTT.

The rearrangement links TRBV27 to TRBJ1-6; no reliable D call. Germline CDR1 and CDR2: MNHEY and SMNVEV (reference sequence). This CDR3 comprises 14 residues. V lost 5 bases, J lost 2 bases, and 7 bases lay in between. The CDR3 region is CASSLQAYNSPLHF. The CDR3 region has the DNA TGTGCCAGCAGTCTGCAGGCCTATAATTCACCCCTCCACTTT.

The J gene is TRBJ1-6, the V gene TRBV27, with D uncertain. The V gene lost 4 bases and the J gene lost 10 bases, with 8 bases spanning the gap. This CDR3 has 12 amino acids. Germline loops: CDR1 MNHEY, CDR2 SMNVEV (reference sequence). The CDR3, as DNA: TGTGCCAGCAGTTCCCCCTCCTCACCCCTCCACTTT. It yields the protein CASSSPSSPLHF.

The rearrangement links TRBV28 to TRBJ1-2; unclear D gene. Germline V gene sequence: CDR1 MDHEN, CDR2 SYDVKM. The ends were cut back, 3 bases at V and 4 bases at J, with 12 bases in the middle. This CDR3 comprises 14 residues. CDR3 amino acids: CASSFGPTSYGYTF. The CDR3 coding sequence is TGTGCCAGCAGTTTCGGGCCGACGTCCTATGGCTACACCTTC.

The V and J genes are TRBV30 and TRBJ1-1; D unclear. The germline V gene encodes CDR1 GTSNPN and CDR2 SVGIG (reference sequence). The CDR3 covers 12 residues. Trimming removed 7 bases at V and 1 base at J, with 10 bases between. As DNA, the CDR3 is TGTGCCTCCCGGGCAGAGAACACTGAAGCTTTCTTT. Its protein is CASRAENTEAFF.

The chain joins TRBV24-1 to TRBJ2-3; TRBD1 aligns across 9 bases. V lost 4 bases and J lost 5; bases outside the gene matches: 6. The length of the CDR3 is 15 residues. The germline V gene has CDR1 KGHDR and CDR2 SFDVKD. The CDR3 reads CATSEYGTGKDTQYF. As DNA, the CDR3 is TGTGCCACCAGTGAGTACGGGACAGGGAAAGATACGCAGTATTTT.

This clone was counted once. The J gene is TRBJ1-1, the V gene TRBV5-1, with TRBD1 as a possible D gene (6 bases). V lost 0 bases and J 2 bases, leaving 11 bases between the germline ends. The CDR3 is 15 residues long. CDR1 SGHRS and CDR2 YFSETQ come from the germline V gene. CDR3 DNA: TGCGCCAGCAGCTTGGGTTGGACAGACAACACTGAAGCTTTCTTT. Translation: CASSLGWTDNTEAFF.